This entry is about one T cell receptor beta chain. What it recognizes is unknown. Mouse names are used for the genes. The read ends 1 residue shy of where the CDR3 ends; the end is completed using the germline J gene. The source of the sample is a study of tissue T cells after allogeneic stem cell transplantation. Overall study results and limits: Few T cell clones were shared across patients, but motif clusters showed tissue-specific shared signatures.

Measured with immunoSEQ multiplex PCR; TCRdb has only the in-frame clones, and not every one. The sample has 9,900 or so clones, around two fifths seen once. Germline lookup yields CDR1 KGHTA and CDR2 FQNQQP. This CDR3 is 15 amino acids long. Stated time point: mouse harvest day 7 after allogeneic transplant. Mouse grafts combined 10^7 T-cell-depleted bone marrow cells with 10^6 splenic CD5+ T cells. Tissues came from B6→BALB/c major-mismatch GVHD mice at day 7 or 14. The chain links TRBV23 to TRBJ1-3; the D call in the table, TRBD1, was not verified against the DNA. The sample comprised skin. The clonotype originates from a female BALB/c mouse given C57BL/6 T cells with graft-versus-host disease after an allogeneic hematopoietic cell transplant. The CDR3 protein is CSSRDRGNSGNTLYF. Incomplete CDR3 DNA: TGCTCCAGCCGGGACAGGGGCAATTCTGGAAATACGCTCTAT.